The rows below give T cell receptor beta chains drawn from one sample of a study of blood T cells in healthy people across ages. TCRdb re-derived calls from the 5' RACE reads in MiXCR, one entry per CDR3 protein. The sample holds 800,000 to 950,000 distinct CDR3 sequences, 29% seen once. The same sample was also used in a study of T cells of mothers and their children.

Material for sequencing was blood. These receptors were collected from a woman between 35 and 50 years old in good health. Both conserved end residues are part of each CDR3. Fields, in order: J gene, V gene, CDR3 length, D gene, clone size, CDR3 protein, CDR3 DNA. D genes are given only for firm matches. Some rows mark clone size as missing; the rest say once, few, many or name a class of expanded clone.

TRBJ2-6	TRBV5-1	15	.	.	CASSPDGIGANVLTF	TGCGCCAGCAGCCCGGACGGGATTGGGGCCAACGTCCTGACTTTC
TRBJ2-1	TRBV9	14	.	.	CASSLTDGNYEQFF	TGTGCCAGCAGTCTCACGGACGGGAACTACGAGCAGTTCTTC
TRBJ1-1	TRBV5-1	14	TRBD1	few	CASSSDGQGTEAFF	TGCGCCAGCAGCTCGGACGGACAGGGGACTGAAGCTTTCTTT
TRBJ1-1	TRBV18	15	.	.	CASSPQEGLNTEAFF	TGTGCCAGCTCACCCCAAGAAGGGTTGAACACTGAAGCTTTCTTT
TRBJ2-2	TRBV6-5	12	.	.	CASGQNTGELFF	TGTGCCAGCGGACAAAACACCGGGGAGCTGTTTTTT
TRBJ2-1	TRBV7-3	19	TRBD2	many	CASSWEPGLAGGQYNEQFF	TGTGCCAGCAGCTGGGAACCGGGACTAGCGGGGGGACAGTACAATGAGCAGTTCTTC
TRBJ2-3	TRBV20-1	16	.	.	CSARVPRGRWGDTQYF	TGCAGTGCTAGAGTTCCGAGGGGTCGTTGGGGAGATACGCAGTATTTT
TRBJ1-2	TRBV6-5	15	.	.	CASSYSRLPNYGYTF	TGTGCCAGCAGTTACTCGAGGCTCCCCAACTATGGCTACACCTTC
TRBJ2-5	TRBV6-5	13	TRBD1	.	CASSSGTGGPRYF	TGTGCCAGCAGCTCCGGGACAGGGGGCCCCCGGTACTTC
TRBJ2-6	TRBV6-2/TRBV6-3	15	.	many	CASSYLSSGANVLTF	TGTGCCAGCAGTTACTTGAGCTCTGGGGCCAACGTCCTGACTTTC
TRBJ2-7	TRBV7-3	13	.	many	CASSPGLNYEQYF	TGTGCCAGCAGCCCGGGACTTAACTACGAGCAGTACTTC
TRBJ2-1	TRBV3-1	15	TRBD1	few	CASSQDSGQGHEQFF	TGTGCCAGCAGCCAAGATTCGGGACAGGGTCATGAGCAGTTCTTC
TRBJ1-1	TRBV27	16	.	few	CASSLSPGVPGTEAFF	TGTGCCAGCAGTTTATCCCCAGGAGTCCCGGGGACTGAAGCTTTCTTT
TRBJ2-7	TRBV20-1	13	.	many	CSAGTQGSHEQYF	TGCAGTGCCGGCACACAGGGTTCCCACGAGCAGTACTTC
TRBJ2-3	TRBV5-1	13	TRBD2	many	CASSLYGGDTQYF	TGTGCCAGCAGTTTATACGGGGGGGATACGCAGTATTTT
TRBJ1-1	TRBV7-9	14	.	few	CASSRGPGNTEAFF	TGTGCCAGCAGCCGTGGACCCGGGAACACTGAAGCTTTCTTT
TRBJ2-6	TRBV6-5	14	.	many	CATRSQAGANVLTF	TGTGCCACCAGGTCTCAAGCTGGGGCCAACGTCCTGACTTTC
TRBJ2-7	TRBV24-1	12	.	.	CATGDGGYEQYF	TGTGCCACCGGGGACGGAGGCTACGAGCAGTACTTC
TRBJ2-7	TRBV6-5	14	.	many	CASSVLPVANEQYF	TGTGCCAGCAGCGTGCTCCCGGTTGCAAACGAGCAGTACTTC
TRBJ1-2	TRBV6-5	14	.	.	CASSHPGGRVGYTF	TGTGCCAGCAGCCACCCCGGGGGACGGGTCGGCTACACCTTC
TRBJ2-3	TRBV28	15	TRBD2	.	CASSTPGGGLNTQYF	TGTGCCAGCAGTACCCCGGGGGGGGGCTTGAATACGCAGTATTTT
TRBJ2-1	TRBV27	14	TRBD2	many	CATVKGRGDNEQFF	TGTGCCACCGTTAAAGGCCGGGGGGACAATGAGCAGTTCTTC